This record concerns one T cell receptor (beta chain) sequence. Its antigen is not known. Profiled with immunoSEQ multiplex PCR; TCRdb holds only in-frame clones, not every one. The data contain 130,000 to 150,000 clones, 70% to 90% of them singletons. The data belong to a study of cytomegalovirus exposure and HLA in healthy donors. Overall study findings and caveats: Researchers catalogued some 160 TCR beta chains as cytomegalovirus-associated.

The validation cohort, a group of over a hundred subjects, included the donors and was separate from the roughly 720-subject first cohort. The CDR3 consists of 15 residues. CDR1 and CDR2 from the germline V gene are SGHVS and FQNEAQ. V shed 4 bases, J shed 1 base, and the junction held 2 bases outside the gene matches. The J gene is TRBJ2-2, the V gene TRBV7-8, with 8 nucleotides matching TRBD1. Sequencing was performed on PBMCs. This TCR was sampled from a woman younger than 45 in good health and CMV-seropositive. The CDR3, as DNA: TGTGCCAGCAGCTCAGGGACAGGGAACACCGGGGAGCTGTTTTTT. The encoded protein is CASSSGTGNTGELFF.